What follows describes a single T cell receptor (beta chain). As yet, its antigen is unknown. CDR3 length equals 16 residues. In germline, CDR1 is SEHNR, CDR2 FQNEAQ (reference sequence). V was trimmed by 5 bases and J by 3 bases, leaving 17 bases between them. The entry originates in a study of T-cell reconstitution after alpha-beta-depleted transplantation in children. Study observations and caveats: Surviving recipient cells, namely T cells and thymic progenitors, were the source of high day-60 TCRbeta diversity in some patients. Most T-cell counts and diversity one year after the transplant came from T cells that were newly produced. Alpha-beta T cells present about two months after transplant were reported to originate from several hundred expanded graft clones.

Construction of the TCRbeta library involved unique molecular identifiers. TCRdb used MiXCR to reprocess the PCR reads, holding one entry per CDR3 protein. Of around 450,000 distinct CDR3 sequences in the sample, about 11% were seen once. The material sequenced was PBMCs, taken before TCRalphabeta/CD19-depleted stem cell transplant. The rearrangement uses TRBV7-9 and TRBJ2-1, with a weak D call TRBD2 (6 bases). The origin of this receptor is a child aged 2 to 15 with inherited bone marrow failure, due to receive a stem cell transplant. In DNA, the CDR3 is TGTGCCAGCAGCCAAGTCGTGGGGCGGGACTACAATGAGCAGTTCTTC. Translating gives CASSQVVGRDYNEQFF.